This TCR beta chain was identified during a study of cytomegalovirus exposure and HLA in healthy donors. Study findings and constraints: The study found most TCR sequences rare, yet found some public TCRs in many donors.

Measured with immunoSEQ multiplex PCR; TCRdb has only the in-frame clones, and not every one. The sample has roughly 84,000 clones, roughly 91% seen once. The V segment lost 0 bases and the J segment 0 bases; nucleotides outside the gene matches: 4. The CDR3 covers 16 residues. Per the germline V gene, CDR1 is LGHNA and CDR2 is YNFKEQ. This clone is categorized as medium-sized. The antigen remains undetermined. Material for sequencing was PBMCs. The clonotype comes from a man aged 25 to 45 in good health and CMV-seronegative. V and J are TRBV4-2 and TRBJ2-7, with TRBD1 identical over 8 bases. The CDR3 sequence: CASSQDDGTGSYEQYF. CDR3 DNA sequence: TGTGCCAGCAGCCAAGATGACGGGACAGGCTCCTACGAGCAGTACTTC.